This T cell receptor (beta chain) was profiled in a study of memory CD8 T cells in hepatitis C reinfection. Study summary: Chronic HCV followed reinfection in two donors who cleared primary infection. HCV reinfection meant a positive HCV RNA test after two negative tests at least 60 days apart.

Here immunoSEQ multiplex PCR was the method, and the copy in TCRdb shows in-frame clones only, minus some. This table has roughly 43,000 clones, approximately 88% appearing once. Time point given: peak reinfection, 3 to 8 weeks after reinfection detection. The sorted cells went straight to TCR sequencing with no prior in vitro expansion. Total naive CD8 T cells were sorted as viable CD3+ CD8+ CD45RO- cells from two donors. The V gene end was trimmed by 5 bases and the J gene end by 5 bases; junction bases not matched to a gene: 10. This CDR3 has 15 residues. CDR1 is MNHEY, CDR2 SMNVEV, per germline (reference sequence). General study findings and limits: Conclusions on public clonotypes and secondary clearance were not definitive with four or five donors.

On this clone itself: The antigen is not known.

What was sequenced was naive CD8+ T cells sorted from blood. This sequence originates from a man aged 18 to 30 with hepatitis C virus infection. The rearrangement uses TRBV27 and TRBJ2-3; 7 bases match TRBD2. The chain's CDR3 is CASSVYAGVRDTQYF. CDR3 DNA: TGTGCCAGCAGTGTATATGCGGGGGTGCGAGATACGCAGTATTTT.